This T cell receptor beta chain was profiled in a study of regulatory T cells in long-lasting Graves disease. Study summary: With positive TSH receptor antibodies and over 5 years of antithyroid drugs, Graves' disease was considered persistent. General study findings and limits: It is possible that accuracy was reduced by the small size of the sample.

A remark on this clonotype: What it binds is not known.

The sample's time point: persistent/refractory GD, antithyroid drugs over 5 years with positive TRAb. RNA isolated from PBMCs was used to make the TCR library. Assembly of TCR beta libraries relied on iRepertoire HTBI primers together with Arm-PCR of CDR3 regions. A single record per CDR3 protein comes from TCRdb applying MiXCR to the multiplex PCR reads. The sample contains roughly 400,000 distinct CDR3 sequences, 21% of which appear only once. The source material was peripheral blood mononuclear cells (PBMCs), sampled when the disease was refractory, from a patient treated with antithyroid drugs. The origin of this receptor is a female donor with Graves disease.

In DNA form, the CDR3 reads TGTGCCAGCAGCTTCCCTACACGGGACACTGAAGCTTTCTTT. Translation gives CASSFPTRDTEAFF. J is TRBJ1-1 and V is TRBV5-4; no firm D call. This CDR3 has 14 amino acids. Trimming removed 2 bases from V and 3 bases from J, with 11 bases in between. Germline CDR1 SGHNT, CDR2 YYREEE (reference sequence).